This passage covers 24 T cell receptor beta chains from one sample sequenced in a study of response to subunit inactivated influenza vaccine. TCRdb analysed the RT-PCR reads with MiXCR anew, one entry per CDR3 protein. The sample holds about 520,000 distinct CDR3 sequences, over 25% seen once. This material consisted of CD4+ T cells sorted from PBMCs, taken 5 days after vaccination. The receptors shown here come from a man aged 45-65 years who received an inactivated influenza vaccine.

This chain joins TRBV6-2 or TRBV6-3 and TRBJ1-3; 9 bases align to TRBD1. The CDR3 runs 14 residues. The V segment lost 6 bases and the J segment 4 bases; nucleotides outside the gene matches: 4. Germline V gives CDR1 MNHEY, CDR2 SVGEGT. CDR3 DNA: TGTGCCAGCAGATCCGGGACAGGGGGAAACACCATATATTTT. Amino acids: CASRSGTGGNTIYF.

This clonotype was observed a few times. The rearrangement uses TRBV6-5 and TRBJ2-2; 8 nucleotides align to TRBD2. Germline V gene lookup returns CDR1 MNHEY and CDR2 SVGAGI. Trimming at V came to 4 bases and at J to 4 bases, leaving 5 bases not matched to a gene. CDR3 length: 15 amino acids. The CDR3 DNA reads TGTGCCAGCAGTTGGGACGGGAGGGGCACCGGGGAGCTGTTTTTT. This sequence encodes CASSWDGRGTGELFF.

The rearrangement uses TRBV5-1 and TRBJ1-6; D is undetermined. Germline V gene lookup returns CDR1 SGHRS and CDR2 YFSETQ. The ends were cut back, 0 bases at V and 2 bases at J, with 12 bases in the middle. The CDR3 consists of 17 residues. CDR3 nucleotides: TGCGCCAGCAGCTTGGGTGATCACGGACCCTATAATTCACCCCTCCACTTT. Translation gives CASSLGDHGPYNSPLHF.

This clonotype was found a few times. This rearrangement joins TRBV10-3 to TRBJ2-2; the D gene is possibly TRBD2 (6 bases). V shed 9 bases and J shed 5 bases, with 10 bases lying between them. Germline values: CDR1 ENHRY, CDR2 SYGVKD. This CDR3 is built from 12 residues. This CDR3 reads CAIWRGTGELFF. CDR3 nucleotides: TGTGCCATTTGGCGGGGAACCGGGGAGCTGTTTTTT.

The genes are TRBV5-1 and TRBJ2-1; 7 bases are a match to TRBD2. Per the germline V gene, CDR1 is SGHRS and CDR2 is YFSETQ. The CDR3 has 14 residues. V trimming: 0 bases; J trimming: 8 bases; junction bases outside the gene matches: 5. CDR3 coding DNA: TGCGCCAGCAGCTTGGGCGGGAGTGTCGATGAGCAGTTCTTC. Its translation: CASSLGGSVDEQFF.

This chain connects TRBV12-3 or TRBV12-4 to TRBJ1-5, with D unresolved. Trimming pared 2 bases from V and 0 bases from J, leaving 8 bases between. This CDR3 is 15 amino acids long. The CDR3 DNA reads as TGTGCCAGCAGTTTATGGCCCGGTAGCAATCAGCCCCAGCATTTT. It specifies CASSLWPGSNQPQHF.

The chain employs TRBV5-1 and TRBJ2-3, with TRBD1 as a possible D gene (6 bases). The CDR3 extends over 14 amino acids. Germline-derived CDR1 and CDR2 are SGHRS and YFSETQ. V lost 7 bases and J lost 2, with 14 bases in between. CDR3 sequence: CASGAGEYTDTQYF. The DNA for the CDR3 is TGCGCCAGCGGGGCAGGGGAGTACACAGATACGCAGTATTTT. The full variable domain, with the rest looked up from reference TRBV5-1 and TRBJ2-3, is KAGVTQTPRYLIKTRGQQVTLSCSPISGHRSVSWYQQTPGQGLQFLFEYFSETQRNKGNFPGRFSGRQFSNSRSEMNVSTLELGDSALYLCASGAGEYTDTQYFGPGTRLTVL.

This clonotype was detected only a few times. J is TRBJ2-2 and V is TRBV28; 7 positions agree with TRBD1. Germline values: CDR1 MDHEN, CDR2 SYDVKM. The V gene end was trimmed by 8 bases and the J gene end by 3 bases; junction bases not matched to a gene: 6. The CDR3 length is 14 residues. CDR3 loop: CASCPGQHTGELFF. In DNA, the CDR3 is TGTGCCAGCTGCCCGGGACAGCACACCGGGGAGCTGTTTTTT.

The rearrangement joins TRBV29-1 to TRBJ2-1; tentatively, D is TRBD1 (5 bases). V was trimmed by 8 bases and J by 10 bases, leaving 21 bases between them. Germline-derived CDR1 and CDR2 are SQVTM and ANQGSEA. The CDR3 is made up of 13 amino acids. The CDR3 DNA follows: TGCAGCTCTTCTTTCTGGGGCTCTGGGGAGCAGTTCTTC. Translating it yields CSSSFWGSGEQFF.

The V and J genes are TRBV10-3 and TRBJ2-7; D assignment may be TRBD1 or TRBD2 (5 bases each). CDR1 is ENHRY and CDR2 is SYGVKD in the germline V gene. Trimming left V 8 bases short and J 0 bases short, with 5 bases between. The CDR3 covers 11 residues. The CDR3 here is CAIGGSYEQYF. The CDR3 region has the DNA TGTGCCATCGGGGGCTCCTACGAGCAGTACTTC.

This chain joins TRBV5-1 and TRBJ2-7, with 7 bases identical to TRBD1. The trim removed 0 bases at V and 6 bases at J, leaving 9 bases unmatched. CDR1 and CDR2 (germline): SGHRS, YFSETQ. The CDR3 is 15 amino acids. The CDR3 DNA follows: TGCGCCAGCAGCTTGGCTGACAGGGAGAATACCGAGCAGTACTTC. This codes for CASSLADRENTEQYF.

The CDR3 is CASSFRGDGNSPLHF. The CDR3 region has the DNA TGTGCCAGCAGCTTCCGCGGGGACGGGAATTCACCCCTCCACTTT. The chain couples TRBV9 to TRBJ1-6; D may be TRBD1 (5 bases). V was cut by 4 bases and J by 7 bases, with 15 bases left in between. The V gene's germline CDR1 is SGDLS and CDR2 YYNGEE. The CDR3 is 15 amino acids.

V is TRBV23-1 and J is TRBJ2-7; D not resolved. TRBV23-1 is flagged as an ORF with uncertain function. The CDR3 runs to 10 residues. V was pared by 6 bases and J by 12 bases, with 12 bases between. CDR3 residues: CASSQIGLYF. CDR3 in DNA: TGCGCCAGCAGCCAGATTGGTCTGTACTTC.

The V call is TRBV20-1, the J call TRBJ2-5, with 12 nucleotides matching TRBD2. With 2 bases clipped from V and 5 bases from J, the junction kept 0 bases outside the gene matches. The germline CDR1 and CDR2 sequences are DFQATT and SNEGSKA (reference sequence). This CDR3 is 13 amino acids long. The CDR3 sequence: CSARLAGGETQYF. Written as DNA, the CDR3 is TGCAGTGCTAGACTAGCGGGAGGGGAGACCCAGTACTTC.

This clonotype was seen more than once but under ten times. The rearrangement joins TRBV12-3 or TRBV12-4 to TRBJ2-7, with D unclear. The ends were cut back, 3 bases at V and 6 bases at J, with 9 bases in the middle. This CDR3 has 12 residues. The CDR3 here is CASSLPQTEQYF. CDR3 nucleotide sequence: TGTGCCAGCAGTTTGCCCCAGACCGAGCAGTACTTC.

This clonotype was observed a handful of times. The chain carries TRBV5-5 and TRBJ2-5; 8 bases agree with TRBD2. The germline V gene has CDR1 SGHKS and CDR2 YYEKEE (reference sequence). Trimming took 0 bases from V and 2 from J; bases not matched to a gene: 6. CDR3 length: 16 residues. In DNA form, the CDR3 reads TGTGCCAGCAGCTTGGAAGCGGGAGCACGACAAGAGACCCAGTACTTC. Translated, it gives CASSLEAGARQETQYF.

The chain employs TRBV29-1 and TRBJ2-2, with D tentatively TRBD1 (6 bases). Germline V gene lookup returns CDR1 SQVTM and CDR2 ANQGSEA. The CDR3 covers 14 residues. The V gene lost 5 bases and the J gene lost 6 bases, with 16 bases spanning the gap. CDR3 amino acids: CSVPGTHRSGELFF. Written as DNA, the CDR3 is TGCAGCGTTCCCGGGACACACCGGTCCGGGGAGCTGTTTTTT.

This clonotype appeared a few times. The V call is TRBV12-3 or TRBV12-4, the J call TRBJ2-7; 8 positions agree with TRBD1. The CDR3 has 15 residues. The ends lost 5 bases at V and 5 bases at J; junction bases unmatched: 11. The CDR3 DNA reads as TGTGCCAGCAGTCCAGGACAGGGTAGTTTTCACGAGCAGTACTTC. Translation gives CASSPGQGSFHEQYF.

There are many counts of this clonotype. At one boundary the junction diverges from the germline segment, which might be a read error. This chain links TRBV4-1 with TRBJ2-1, with 8 positions matching TRBD2. CDR3 length: 15 residues. Germline V lookup: CDR1 MGHRA, CDR2 YSYEKL. The CDR3, as DNA: TGCGCCAGCAGCCAAGAGCGGGGGGCTACCAATAAGCAGTTCTTC. Translation gives CASSQERGATNKQFF.

The chain recombines TRBV15 with TRBJ2-1, with D possibly TRBD2 on 5 matching bases. The CDR3 length is 15 residues. The V gene lost 1 base and the J gene lost 6 bases, with 13 bases spanning the gap. Germline V gene lookup returns CDR1 LNHNV and CDR2 YYDKDF (reference sequence). CDR3 DNA sequence: TGTGCCACCAGCAGAGTGGCGCGGGTTGCCAATGAGCAGTTCTTC. This encodes CATSRVARVANEQFF.

The chain is built from TRBV5-1 and TRBJ2-7; D unclear. Trimming shortened V by 4 bases and J by 0 bases, and 8 bases separated the two germline ends. The CDR3 loop spans 13 amino acids. From germline, CDR1 is SGHRS and CDR2 YFSETQ. The DNA for the CDR3 is TGCGCCAGCAGCCCGGACGTCTCCTACGAGCAGTACTTC. Translating gives CASSPDVSYEQYF.

The chain is built from TRBV25-1 and TRBJ2-7; D is ambiguous. Per germline, CDR1 MGHDK and CDR2 SYGVNS. Trimming cost V 4 bases and J 3 bases, with 13 bases left between them. The CDR3 has 14 amino acids. In nucleotides, the CDR3 is TGTGCCAGCAGTGCTCGCGGTAGAGGCTACGAGCAGTACTTC. This gives the protein CASSARGRGYEQYF.

This clonotype was seen more than once but under ten times. The chain joins TRBV6-2 or TRBV6-3 to TRBJ2-7; perhaps TRBD1 as D (5 bases). The V gene's germline CDR1 is MNHEY and CDR2 SVGEGT. Trimming shortened V by 0 bases and J by 5 bases, and 11 bases separated the two germline ends. This CDR3 contains 14 residues. The DNA of the CDR3 is TGTGCCAGCAGTTACTCGCGGCAGGGCCACGAGCAGTACTTC. It encodes CASSYSRQGHEQYF.

V usage is TRBV7-2 and J usage is TRBJ2-3, with D uncertain. V lost 4 bases and J 5 bases, leaving 16 bases between the germline ends. Germline V CDR1 and CDR2: SGHTA, FQGNSA. This CDR3 has 15 residues. For the CDR3, the DNA is TGTGCCAGCAGCTCCCCAGTGAGACCAAGAGATACGCAGTATTTT. This sequence encodes CASSSPVRPRDTQYF.